This entry describes one TCR beta chain. The sample originates from a study of blood T cell repertoires in COVID-19. Study overall: Samples taken during acute and convalescent COVID-19 were collected in the United States, Italy and Spain.

Clones were read by immunoSEQ multiplex PCR, and TCRdb kept only the in-frame ones, dropping some. The sample shows about 70,000 clones, about nine tenths of them seen only once. The CDR3 consists of 14 residues. V was clipped by 5 bases and J by 7 bases; unmatched bases: 4. Germline V lookup: CDR1 SNHLY, CDR2 FYNNEI. The chain combines TRBV2 with TRBJ2-1; 11 positions match TRBD2. This clonotype was sampled from a human donor in a cohort sampled during active COVID-19. The sample consisted of peripheral blood. CDR3: CASSLAGGSNEQFF. CDR3 DNA sequence: TGTGCCAGCAGTCTAGCGGGAGGTAGTAATGAGCAGTTCTTC.